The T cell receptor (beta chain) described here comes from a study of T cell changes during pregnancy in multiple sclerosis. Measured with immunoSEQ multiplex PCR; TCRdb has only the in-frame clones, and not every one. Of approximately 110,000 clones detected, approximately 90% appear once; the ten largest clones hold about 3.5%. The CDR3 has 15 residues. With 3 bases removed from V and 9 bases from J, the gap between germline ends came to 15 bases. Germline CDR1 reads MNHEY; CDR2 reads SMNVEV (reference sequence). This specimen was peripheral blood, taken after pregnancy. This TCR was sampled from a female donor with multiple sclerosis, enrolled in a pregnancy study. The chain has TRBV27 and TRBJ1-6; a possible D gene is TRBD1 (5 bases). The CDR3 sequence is CASSFKGSFGSPLHF. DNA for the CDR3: TGTGCCAGCAGTTTCAAGGGGTCTTTTGGTTCACCCCTCCACTTT.